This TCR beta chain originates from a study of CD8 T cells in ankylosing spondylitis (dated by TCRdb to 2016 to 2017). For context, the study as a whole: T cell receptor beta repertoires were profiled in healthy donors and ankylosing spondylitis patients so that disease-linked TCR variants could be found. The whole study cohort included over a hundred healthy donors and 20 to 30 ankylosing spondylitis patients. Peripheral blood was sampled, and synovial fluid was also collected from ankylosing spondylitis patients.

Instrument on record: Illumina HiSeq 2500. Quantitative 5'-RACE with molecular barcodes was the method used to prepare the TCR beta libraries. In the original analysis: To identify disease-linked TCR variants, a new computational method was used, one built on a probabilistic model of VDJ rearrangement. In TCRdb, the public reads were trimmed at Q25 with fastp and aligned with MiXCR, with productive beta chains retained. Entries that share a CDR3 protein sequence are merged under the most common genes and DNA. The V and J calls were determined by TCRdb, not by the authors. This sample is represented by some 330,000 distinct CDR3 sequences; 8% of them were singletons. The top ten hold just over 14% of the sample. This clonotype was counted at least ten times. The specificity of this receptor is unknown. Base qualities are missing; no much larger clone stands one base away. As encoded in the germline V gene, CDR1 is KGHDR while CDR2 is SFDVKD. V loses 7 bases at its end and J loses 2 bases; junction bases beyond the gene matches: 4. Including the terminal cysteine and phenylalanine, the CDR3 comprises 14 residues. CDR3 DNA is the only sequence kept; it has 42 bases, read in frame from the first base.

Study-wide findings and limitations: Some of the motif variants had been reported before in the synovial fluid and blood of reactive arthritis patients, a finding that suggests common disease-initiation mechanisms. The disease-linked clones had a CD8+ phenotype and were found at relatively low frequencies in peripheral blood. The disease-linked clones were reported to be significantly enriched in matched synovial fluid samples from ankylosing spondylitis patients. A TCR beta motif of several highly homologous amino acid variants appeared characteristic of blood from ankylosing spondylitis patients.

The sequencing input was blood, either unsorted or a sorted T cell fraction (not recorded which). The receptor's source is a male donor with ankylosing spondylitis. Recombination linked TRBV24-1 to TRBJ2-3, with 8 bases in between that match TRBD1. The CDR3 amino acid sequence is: CATRGQGPTDTQYF. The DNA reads TGTGCCACCAGAGGACAGGGTCCCACAGATACGCAGTATTTT.